Presented here are 25 T cell receptor beta chains from one specimen sequenced in a study of Ad26.COV2.S vaccination and SARS-CoV-2 variants. Here immunoSEQ multiplex PCR was the method, and the copy in TCRdb shows in-frame clones only, minus some. This sample has a few hundred thousand clones; 85% to 90% occur once, and the top ten carry 5.5%. This sample's treatment: over 15 received Ad26.COV2.S at low or high dose, single or two shots; a few received placebo; per-sample allocation not given. Following the first vaccine or placebo injection, samples were taken on day 63. This specimen consisted of peripheral blood, obtained in a trial of Ad26.COV2.S vaccine versus placebo. The receptors originated from a person between 18 and 59 years old who received the Ad26.COV2.S COVID-19 vaccine or a placebo.

V is TRBV19 and J is TRBJ2-2; no clear D. The V end was cut by 5 bases, the J end by 5 bases, with 6 bases between. This CDR3 contains 12 residues. CDR1 LNHDA and CDR2 SQIVND come from the germline V gene (reference sequence). CDR3 protein: CASSWRTGELFF. The CDR3 region has the DNA TGTGCCAGTAGTTGGCGTACCGGGGAGCTGTTTTTT.

V is TRBV28 and J is TRBJ1-1; the D gene is possibly TRBD1 (6 bases). The V gene lost 3 bases and the J gene lost 0 bases, with 11 bases spanning the gap. This CDR3 comprises 15 residues. In germline, CDR1 is MDHEN, CDR2 SYDVKM. CDR3 in DNA: TGTGCCAGCAGTTTTTTAACAGGGATGAACACTGAAGCTTTCTTT. Translated, it gives CASSFLTGMNTEAFF.

The genes are TRBV3-1 (or the pseudogene TRBV3-2) and TRBJ1-1, with D uncertain. V lost 1 base and J lost 0, with 6 bases in between. This CDR3 region has 14 residues. The germline V gene encodes CDR1 LGHDT and CDR2 YNNKEL (reference sequence). The CDR3 sequence: CASSQGRMNTEAFF. CDR3 DNA sequence: TGTGCCAGCAGCCAAGGCAGGATGAACACTGAAGCTTTCTTT.

This clone was observed a single time. The V call is TRBV7-9, the J call TRBJ1-1; no clear D gene. Trimming left V 1 base short and J 5 bases short, with 11 bases between. Germline assignment: CDR1 SEHNR and CDR2 FQNEAQ (reference sequence). There are 14 residues in the CDR3. CDR3 DNA: TGTGCCAGCAGCTTAGAGCGTGGTCTTACTGAAGCTTTCTTT. It translates to CASSLERGLTEAFF.

The V gene is TRBV29-1, the J gene TRBJ2-2; D possibly uses TRBD1 or TRBD2 (6 bases each). Germline V CDR1 and CDR2: SQVTM, ANQGSEA. Trimming cost V 4 bases and J 4 bases, with 10 bases left between them. This CDR3 spans 13 amino acids. CDR3 nucleotide sequence: TGCAGCGTTGTCGGGGGCTCCACCGGGGAGCTGTTTTTT. Translation: CSVVGGSTGELFF.

The J gene is TRBJ2-3, the V gene TRBV3-1 (or the pseudogene TRBV3-2); TRBD2 aligns across 9 bases. Germline V gene lookup returns CDR1 LGHDT and CDR2 YNNKEL (reference sequence). Germline trimming cut 1 base from V and 2 bases from J; bases unmatched to any gene: 1. This CDR3 has 15 amino acids. The CDR3: CASSQGTSATDTQYF. The CDR3 region has the DNA TGTGCCAGCAGCCAAGGGACTAGCGCCACAGATACGCAGTATTTT.

The chain links TRBV5-6 to TRBJ2-3; 8 bases match TRBD2. J gave up 7 bases and V 1 base, and 5 bases lay outside the gene matches. The CDR3 has 14 residues. Germline V gene data show CDR1 as SGHDT and CDR2 as YYEEEE. The CDR3 nucleotides are TGTGCCAGCAGCTTGACGAGCGGGGGAAATACGCAGTATTTT. Amino acids: CASSLTSGGNTQYF.

V gene TRBV6-4 combines with J gene TRBJ2-3; D gene unclear. The germline CDR1 and CDR2 sequences are MRHNA and SNTAGT. The CDR3 has 15 residues. Trimming took off 0 bases at V and 6 bases at J, with 13 bases between the two ends. The CDR3 is CASSDSSRLSDTQYF. The DNA for the CDR3 is TGTGCCAGCAGTGACTCTTCCAGGCTTTCCGATACGCAGTATTTT.

In nucleotides, the CDR3 is TGTGCCAGCAGTTACTCGATTACACCCGACTACACCTTC. This translates into CASSYSITPDYTF. The V and J genes are TRBV6-2 or TRBV6-3 and TRBJ1-2, with no clear D. Germline V CDR1 and CDR2: MNHEY, SVGEGT. With 0 bases removed from V and 10 bases from J, the gap between germline ends came to 12 bases. The CDR3 extends over 13 amino acids.

The J gene is TRBJ2-2, the V gene TRBV7-9, with D uncertain. This CDR3 is built from 16 residues. Germline CDR1 reads SEHNR; CDR2 reads FQNEAQ (reference sequence). V lost 3 bases to trimming and J lost 0 bases, with 11 bases between them. DNA for the CDR3: TGTGCCAGCAGCTTGGTACAGACCGCGAACACCGGGGAGCTGTTTTTT. Its translation: CASSLVQTANTGELFF.

The J gene is TRBJ1-1, the V gene TRBV19; 8 bases agree with TRBD1. Germline V gives CDR1 LNHDA, CDR2 SQIVND (reference sequence). The CDR3 is 13 amino acids. Trimming at V came to 7 bases and at J to 1 base, leaving 2 bases not matched to a gene. CDR3 sequence: CASTGQGNTEAFF. The CDR3 DNA reads as TGTGCCAGTACCGGACAGGGGAACACTGAAGCTTTCTTT.

V and J are TRBV2 and TRBJ2-7, with D tentatively TRBD1 (5 bases). This CDR3 comprises 15 residues. Per the germline V gene, CDR1 is SNHLY and CDR2 is FYNNEI. The ends were cut back, 0 bases at V and 2 bases at J, with 11 bases in the middle. This chain's CDR3 is CASSEAQGFPYEQYF. CDR3 bases: TGTGCCAGCAGTGAAGCCCAGGGTTTCCCCTACGAGCAGTACTTC. Full variable domain (rest looked up from reference TRBV2 and TRBJ2-7): EPEVTQTPSHQVTQMGQEVILRCVPISNHLYFYWYRQILGQKVEFLVSFYNNEISEKSEIFDDQFSVERPDGSNFTLKIRSTKLEDSAMYFCASSEAQGFPYEQYFGPGTRLTVT.

CDR3 nucleotide sequence: TGTGCTAGTGGTGAAGTCAGGGGTGACATTCTGAAGTCGAACACCGGGGAGCTGTTTTTT. Translated: CASGEVRGDILKSNTGELFF. The V gene is TRBV12-5, the J gene TRBJ2-2, with TRBD1 as a possible D gene (6 bases). This CDR3 contains 20 residues. Trimming removed 5 bases at V and 0 bases at J, with 25 bases between. Germline V gene data show CDR1 as LGHNT and CDR2 as FRNRAP.

This clone was picked up one time. The same CDR3 also results from other DNA sequences found in this sample. V is TRBV7-2 and J is TRBJ2-1; 9 bases fit TRBD1. Germline lookup yields CDR1 SGHTA and CDR2 FQGNSA. V was clipped by 3 bases and J by 4 bases; unmatched bases: 4. This CDR3 spans 15 amino acids. CDR3 region: CASSLGQGSYNEQFF. CDR3 coding DNA: TGTGCCAGCAGCTTGGGACAGGGTTCGTACAATGAGCAGTTCTTC.

V and J are TRBV6-2 or TRBV6-3 and TRBJ2-1; perhaps D is TRBD1 or TRBD2 (6 bases each). Germline-derived CDR1 and CDR2 are MNHEY and SVGEGT. The V end lost 4 bases, the J end lost 7 bases, and 23 bases lay between the germline ends. The CDR3 has 17 residues. In DNA, the CDR3 is TGTGCCAGCAGTTCTCCCCCAGGGGCGGGGAGGTTGAATGAGCAGTTCTTC. Protein sequence: CASSSPPGAGRLNEQFF.

The chain links TRBV18 to TRBJ1-1; no definite D call. This CDR3 is built from 15 residues. V was clipped by 2 bases and J by 7 bases, with 17 bases between them. In germline, CDR1 is KGHSH, CDR2 LQKENI. DNA for the CDR3: TGTGCCAGCTCACCAAACTTGGCACCGGGATTTGAAGCTTTCTTT. Translation: CASSPNLAPGFEAFF.

This clone was seen more than once but under ten times. The junction differs from germline at one of its ends, possibly a read error. CDR3 coding DNA: TGTGCCAGCAGCTCCTTGGACAGGTCGAACCGGATCTTT. Amino acids: CASSSLDRSNRIF. The rearrangement links TRBV7-9 to TRBJ1-1, with 7 nucleotides matching TRBD1. The CDR3 consists of 13 residues. Germline CDR1 and CDR2: SEHNR and FQNEAQ (reference sequence).

Concerning this clone: The junction shows a germline mismatch at one end, possibly a read error. J is TRBJ2-1 and V is TRBV11-3, with TRBD2 matching 10 bases. From germline, CDR1 is SGHNT and CDR2 YENEEA. The CDR3 totals 14 residues. As DNA, the CDR3 is TGTGCCAGCAGCTTAGATAGGCTAGCGGGAGTTATCGTCTTC. Its translation: CASSLDRLAGVIVF.

The V gene is TRBV19, the J gene TRBJ1-2, with 8 bases that match TRBD1. This CDR3 is 13 amino acids long. V shed 8 bases, J shed 8 bases, and the junction held 10 bases outside the gene matches. The germline gives CDR1 LNHDA, CDR2 SQIVND (reference sequence). The CDR3 reads CASGPQGAVGYTF. Here the CDR3 DNA reads TGTGCCAGTGGCCCCCAGGGGGCCGTAGGCTACACCTTC.

This chain uses TRBV15 with TRBJ2-1; D is unclear. CDR1 is LNHNV and CDR2 is YYDKDF in the germline V gene (reference sequence). The germline V and J ends were trimmed by 5 bases and 6 bases, with 11 bases remaining between them. The CDR3 extends over 13 amino acids. The CDR3 loop is CATSSRLTNEQFF. In DNA form, the CDR3 reads TGTGCCACCAGCTCCAGACTCACCAATGAGCAGTTCTTC.

The chain is built from TRBV27 and TRBJ2-7, with TRBD2 matching 14 bases. Trimming removed 7 bases from V and 7 bases from J; junction bases left unmatched: 12. Germline values: CDR1 MNHEY, CDR2 SMNVEV (reference sequence). This CDR3 region has 16 residues. The CDR3 loop reads CASTTSGRVLPQEQYV. In DNA, the CDR3 is TGTGCCAGCACGACTAGCGGGAGGGTACTTCCCCAGGAGCAGTACGTC.

This chain joins TRBV20-1 and TRBJ1-1, with D unclear. V was clipped by 3 bases and J by 10 bases, with 12 bases between them. CDR1 is DFQATT and CDR2 is SNEGSKA in the germline V gene (reference sequence). The CDR3 covers 11 residues. The CDR3 coding sequence is TGCAGTGCTAGGTTTGGGTCGGGAGCTTTCTTT. Translated, it gives CSARFGSGAFF.

The rearrangement links TRBV4-1 to TRBJ1-2; 10 bases are a match to TRBD1. This CDR3 region has 14 residues. The J segment lost 2 bases and the V segment lost 6 bases, leaving 3 bases of the junction unmatched. CDR1 is MGHRA and CDR2 is YSYEKL in the germline V gene. CDR3 protein: CASSSDRGNYGYTF. CDR3 nucleotides: TGCGCCAGCAGTTCGGACAGGGGGAACTATGGCTACACCTTC.

This chain connects TRBV7-2 to TRBJ2-5, with D possibly matching TRBD2 (6 bases). This CDR3 comprises 14 residues. Germline CDR1 is SGHTA and CDR2 is FQGNSA. Trimming took off 1 base at V and 9 bases at J, with 15 bases between the two ends. In nucleotides, the CDR3 is TGTGCCAGCAGCTTAGAGAGGCGGGACTCGGCCCAGTACTTC. Amino acid sequence: CASSLERRDSAQYF.

The V call is TRBV5-8, the J call TRBJ1-2; 10 positions match TRBD1. This CDR3 region has 14 residues. The V segment lost 4 bases and the J segment 3 bases; nucleotides outside the gene matches: 3. CDR1 is SGHTS, CDR2 YDEGEE, per germline. CDR3 DNA: TGTGCCAGCAGCAGGGGGACAGGGGACTATGGCTACACCTTC. Translating gives CASSRGTGDYGYTF.